The 19 T cell receptor beta chains below all came from one sample that was sequenced in a study of control samples from healthy donors and cancer patients. Using immunoSEQ multiplex PCR, the repertoire was profiled, and TCRdb retains in-frame clones only, with some absent. The sample lists about 270,000 clones, approximately 80% occurring once. Sequenced input: PBMCs. These receptors all come from a woman aged 55-70 years with lung cancer.

The rearrangement links TRBV6-5 to TRBJ1-3; D is perhaps TRBD1 (5 bases). Germline assignment: CDR1 MNHEY and CDR2 SVGAGI. Between the trimmed V and J ends, which lost 2 bases and 0 bases, there was a span of 11 bases. This CDR3 comprises 16 residues. The CDR3 nucleotides are TGTGCCAGCAGTTACGCGGGGACGGACTCTGGAAACACCATATATTTT. Amino acid sequence: CASSYAGTDSGNTIYF.

The V gene is TRBV27, the J gene TRBJ2-3; 11 nucleotides align to TRBD2. V lost 7 bases and J lost 6; bases outside the gene matches: 9. Germline V gene lookup returns CDR1 MNHEY and CDR2 SMNVEV (reference sequence). CDR3 length: 15 amino acids. In DNA form, the CDR3 reads TGTGCCAGCACGGAACTAGCGGGAGATAAGGATACGCAGTATTTT. It codes for CASTELAGDKDTQYF.

The chain couples TRBV10-3 to TRBJ2-2; 7 bases agree with TRBD2. The CDR3 has 16 amino acids. From germline, CDR1 is ENHRY and CDR2 SYGVKD. V dropped 1 base and J dropped 4; count of bases not matched to a gene: 6. The CDR3, as DNA: TGTGCCATCAGTGAGTGGCTAGCGGAAGCCACCGGGGAGCTGTTTTTT. It is translated as CAISEWLAEATGELFF.

The chain links TRBV18 to TRBJ1-1, with D uncertain. There are 16 residues in the CDR3. Trimming pared 3 bases from V and 2 bases from J, leaving 16 bases between. The germline CDR1 and CDR2 sequences are KGHSH and LQKENI. The chain's CDR3 is CASSPMGTQDNTEAFF. CDR3 DNA: TGTGCCAGCTCACCGATGGGAACGCAGGATAACACTGAAGCTTTCTTT.

The gene calls are TRBV3-1 (or the pseudogene TRBV3-2) and TRBJ2-7; D uncertain. The CDR3 extends over 12 amino acids. Between the trimmed V and J ends, which lost 0 bases and 4 bases, there was a span of 4 bases. Germline V gene sequence: CDR1 LGHDT, CDR2 YNNKEL (reference sequence). The CDR3 protein is CASSQDQYEQYF. CDR3 sequence (DNA): TGTGCCAGCAGCCAAGATCAGTACGAGCAGTACTTC.

The chain recombines TRBV5-1 with TRBJ2-1; no definite D call. There are 16 residues in the CDR3. CDR1 and CDR2 from the germline V gene are SGHRS and YFSETQ. Trimming stripped 0 bases from V and 0 bases from J, with 10 bases between. This chain's CDR3 is CASSLAVSSSYNEQFF. DNA for the CDR3: TGCGCCAGCAGCTTGGCGGTGTCGAGCTCCTACAATGAGCAGTTCTTC.

This clone was seen once. V and J are TRBV7-9 and TRBJ2-5, with 10 bases that match TRBD2. The CDR3 totals 16 residues. Germline CDR1 reads SEHNR; CDR2 reads FQNEAQ (reference sequence). V lost 2 bases to trimming and J lost 5 bases; unmatched junction nucleotides: 8. CDR3 sequence: CASSLLGSGGRETQYF. CDR3 bases: TGTGCCAGCAGCTTACTCGGTAGCGGGGGGCGGGAGACCCAGTACTTC.

This rearrangement joins TRBV2 to TRBJ2-7; 8 bases align to TRBD1. V trimming: 4 bases; J trimming: 3 bases; junction bases outside the gene matches: 8. Per the germline V gene, CDR1 is SNHLY and CDR2 is FYNNEI. This CDR3 contains 15 residues. CDR3 coding DNA: TGTGCCAGCAGTGGAACCGGGACAGGCCGCTACGAGCAGTACTTC. Translated: CASSGTGTGRYEQYF.

Only one count was recorded for this clone. The CDR3 is CASSQGGPSYGYTF. CDR3 nucleotide sequence: TGCGCCAGCAGCCAGGGGGGACCTAGCTATGGCTACACCTTC. The chain links TRBV5-1 to TRBJ1-2; 7 bases line up with TRBD1. The CDR3 spans 14 residues. CDR1 is SGHRS, CDR2 YFSETQ, per germline. Unmatched junction bases numbered 7, after V lost 4 bases and J lost 4 bases.

J is TRBJ2-3 and V is TRBV7-9; TRBD2 matches 14 bases. The CDR3 has 16 residues. Germline loops: CDR1 SEHNR, CDR2 FQNEAQ (reference sequence). Trimming at V came to 2 bases and at J to 4 bases, leaving 2 bases not matched to a gene. CDR3 protein: CASSLMGLAGADTQYF. The CDR3, as DNA: TGTGCCAGCAGCTTAATGGGACTAGCGGGAGCAGATACGCAGTATTTT. Full variable domain (remainder filled in from reference TRBV7-9 and TRBJ2-3): DTGVSQNPRHKITKRGQNVTFRCDPISEHNRLYWYRQTLGQGPEFLTYFQNEAQLEKSRLLSDRFSAERPKGSFSTLEIQRTEQGDSAMYLCASSLMGLAGADTQYFGPGTRLTVL.

The V and J genes are TRBV10-3 and TRBJ1-2; D unresolved. V dropped 0 bases and J dropped 8 bases, with 16 bases sitting between them. CDR1 is ENHRY and CDR2 is SYGVKD in the germline V gene. The CDR3 covers 15 residues. The CDR3 DNA reads TGTGCCATCAGTGAGTCGATGCCTTATCTAGGGGGCTACACCTTC. This gives the protein CAISESMPYLGGYTF.

This chain links TRBV5-1 with TRBJ1-4; D is unresolved. Looked up from germline, CDR1 is SGHRS and CDR2 is YFSETQ. This CDR3 is built from 15 residues. The germline V and J ends were trimmed by 6 bases and 5 bases, with 17 bases remaining between them. CDR3 DNA: TGCGCCAGCAAACTGCAGGCCACTACAAATGAAAAACTGTTTTTT. Its protein product is CASKLQATTNEKLFF.

This clone was recorded only once. The chain employs TRBV5-1 and TRBJ2-5; D may match TRBD1 or TRBD2 (5 bases each). Germline assignment: CDR1 SGHRS and CDR2 YFSETQ. Trimming pared 3 bases from V and 3 bases from J, leaving 9 bases between. CDR3 length equals 13 residues. The CDR3 region has the DNA TGCGCCAGCAGCTCTCAGGGAGAAGAGACCCAGTACTTC. Translated: CASSSQGEETQYF.

The chain combines TRBV5-1 with TRBJ2-2, with 13 bases identical to TRBD2. Per germline, CDR1 SGHRS and CDR2 YFSETQ. This CDR3 has 18 amino acids. V trimming: 4 bases; J trimming: 0 bases; junction bases outside the gene matches: 6. CDR3 sequence (DNA): TGCGCCAGCAGCGTGGCTACTAGCGGGGGGGCGAACACCGGGGAGCTGTTTTTT. Amino acids: CASSVATSGGANTGELFF.

V usage is TRBV18 and J usage is TRBJ2-3; D is unresolved. From germline, CDR1 is KGHSH and CDR2 LQKENI. CDR3 size: 16 residues. V lost 5 bases, J lost 2 bases, and 17 bases lay in between. CDR3: CASSVMGPGDTDTQYF. The CDR3 DNA sequence: TGTGCCAGCTCAGTTATGGGCCCGGGCGACACAGATACGCAGTATTTT. Full variable domain (rest looked up from reference TRBV18 and TRBJ2-3): NAGVMQNPRHLVRRRGQEARLRCSPMKGHSHVYWYRQLPEEGLKFMVYLQKENIIDESGMPKERFSAEFPKEGPSILRIQQVVRGDSAAYFCASSVMGPGDTDTQYFGPGTRLTVL.

The rearrangement links TRBV14 to TRBJ1-2; D gene uncertain. V lost 4 bases and J 8 bases, leaving 17 bases between the germline ends. The CDR3 is made up of 14 amino acids. Germline CDR1 SGHDN, CDR2 FVKESK. CDR3 residues: CASSPNLGVGGYTF. CDR3 in DNA: TGTGCCAGCAGCCCCAACCTCGGGGTGGGAGGCTACACCTTC. Full variable domain (remainder filled in from reference TRBV14 and TRBJ1-2): EAGVTQFPSHSVIEKGQTVTLRCDPISGHDNLYWYRRVMGKEIKFLLHFVKESKQDESGMPNNRFLAERTGGTYSTLKVQPAELEDSGVYFCASSPNLGVGGYTFGSGTRLTVV.

The chain carries TRBV19 and TRBJ2-5; 9 bases map to TRBD1. Unmatched junction bases numbered 6, after V lost 1 base and J lost 6 bases. Germline lookup yields CDR1 LNHDA and CDR2 SQIVND (reference sequence). The CDR3 consists of 15 residues. The CDR3 reads CASSIGGTGPKTQYF. The CDR3 bases are TGTGCCAGTAGTATAGGTGGGACAGGGCCAAAGACCCAGTACTTC. Together with reference TRBV19 and TRBJ2-5, the CDR3 gives the full variable domain: DGGITQSPKYLFRKEGQNVTLSCEQNLNHDAMYWYRQDPGQGLRLIYYSQIVNDFQKGDIAEGYSVSREKKESFPLTVTSAQKNPTAFYLCASSIGGTGPKTQYFGPGTRLLVL.

This chain joins TRBV7-8 and TRBJ2-7, with unresolved D. The V end lost 1 base, the J end lost 3 bases, and 7 bases lay between the germline ends. There are 13 residues in the CDR3. Germline loops: CDR1 SGHVS, CDR2 FQNEAQ. The CDR3 nucleotides are TGTGCCAGCAGCTTAGGCGAGATCTACGAGCAGTACTTC. Translation gives CASSLGEIYEQYF.

The chain couples TRBV5-1 to TRBJ2-2; D gene unclear. Per germline, CDR1 SGHRS and CDR2 YFSETQ. Trimming removed 1 base from V and 4 bases from J, with 14 bases in between. This CDR3 comprises 16 residues. Written as DNA, the CDR3 is TGCGCCAGCAGCTTGACCGAGCACCGAGGCACCGGGGAGCTGTTTTTT. This sequence encodes CASSLTEHRGTGELFF.